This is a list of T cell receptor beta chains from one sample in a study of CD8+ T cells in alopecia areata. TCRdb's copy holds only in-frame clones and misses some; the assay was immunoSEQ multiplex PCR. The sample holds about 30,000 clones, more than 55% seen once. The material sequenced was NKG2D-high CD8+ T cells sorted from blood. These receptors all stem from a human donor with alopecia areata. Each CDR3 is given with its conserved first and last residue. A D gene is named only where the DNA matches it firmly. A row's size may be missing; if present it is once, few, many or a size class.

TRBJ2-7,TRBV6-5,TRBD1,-,TGTGCCAGCAGTTACTCGGGACAGACGGAGCAGTACTTC,CASSYSGQTEQYF
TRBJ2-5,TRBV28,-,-,TGTGCCAGCAGTTCCGTGGGGGCGAGGCAAGAGACCCAGTACTTC,CASSSVGARQETQYF
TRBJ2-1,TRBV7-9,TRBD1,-,TGTGCCAGCAGCTTAGTGGGGACAGGGCCCTACAATGAGCAGTTCTTC,CASSLVGTGPYNEQFF
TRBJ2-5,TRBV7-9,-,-,TGTGCCAGCAGCTCCGAGGTGGGGGAAGAGACCCAGTACTTC,CASSSEVGEETQYF
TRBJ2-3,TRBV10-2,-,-,TGCGCCAGTGCACCGGGACGCGGCACAGATACGCAGTATTTT,CASAPGRGTDTQYF
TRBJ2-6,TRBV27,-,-,TGTGCCAGCCGTACACCCTCAGGGGCCAACGTCCTGACTTTC,CASRTPSGANVLTF
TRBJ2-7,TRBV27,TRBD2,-,TGTGCCAGCAGTCCTAGCGGGACCACCTACGAGCAGTACTTC,CASSPSGTTYEQYF
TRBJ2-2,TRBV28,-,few,TGTGCCAGCAGTTTGGTTTTGTTCACCGGGGAGCTGTTTTTT,CASSLVLFTGELFF
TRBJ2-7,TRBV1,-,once,TGCACCAGCAGCCAGACGCGGACAGATACCCTCTACGAGCAGTACTTC,CTSSQTRTDTLYEQYF
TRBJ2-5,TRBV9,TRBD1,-,TGTGCCAGCAGCCAAACTACCCGACAGGGGCCAGGGGAGACCCAGTACTTC,CASSQTTRQGPGETQYF
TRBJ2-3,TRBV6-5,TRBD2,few,TGTGCCAGCAGTCCCCTAGCGGGAGCGGCAGATACGCAGTATTTT,CASSPLAGAADTQYF
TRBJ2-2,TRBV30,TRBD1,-,TGTGCCTGGAGTGTATGGCAGGGGGCGTCCGGGGAGCTGTTTTTT,CAWSVWQGASGELFF
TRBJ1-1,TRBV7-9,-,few,TGTGCCCTTCTTAGGTTGAACACTGAAGCTTTCTTT,CALLRLNTEAFF
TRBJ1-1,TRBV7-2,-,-,TGTGCCAGCAGCTCTCAGACGGGGGCGGCCGAAGCTTTCTTT,CASSSQTGAAEAFF
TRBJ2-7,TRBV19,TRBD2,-,TGTGCAAGCGGGGCTAGCGGGCCGGCGGGCGAGCAGTACTTC,CASGASGPAGEQYF
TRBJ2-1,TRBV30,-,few,TGTGCCGGTGACACCGGGGGGCACAATGAGCAGTTCTTC,CAGDTGGHNEQFF
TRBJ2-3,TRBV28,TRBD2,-,TGTGCCAGCAGTTGGGGCCTTACTAGCGAGAGCACAGATACGCAGTATTTT,CASSWGLTSESTDTQYF
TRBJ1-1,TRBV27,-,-,TGTGCCACTTCCGGAGGGGGTCTCACTGAAGCTTTCTTT,CATSGGGLTEAFF
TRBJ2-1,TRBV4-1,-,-,TGCGCCAGCAGCCAAACGGCCGAGCAGTTCTTC,CASSQTAEQFF
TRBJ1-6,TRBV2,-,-,TGTGCCAGCAGTGGGGGCAGGGTTAATTCACCCCTCCACTTT,CASSGGRVNSPLHF
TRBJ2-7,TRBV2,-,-,TGTGCCAGCAGTGGCCGCAGTGCCTACGAGCAGTACTTC,CASSGRSAYEQYF
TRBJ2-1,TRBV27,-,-,TGTGCCAGCAGTTTATCGCAGACTGTACGGACGAATGAGCAGTTCTTC,CASSLSQTVRTNEQFF
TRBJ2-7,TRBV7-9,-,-,TGTGCCAGCAGCACGGCGGCATCGAGCTCCTACGAGCAGTACTTC,CASSTAASSSYEQYF
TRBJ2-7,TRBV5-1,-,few,TGCGCCAGCAGCTCCCCGACAGACTCCTACGAGCAGTACTTC,CASSSPTDSYEQYF
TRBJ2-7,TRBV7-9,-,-,TGTGCCAGCAGCCTATCTGCCTACGAGCAGTACTTC,CASSLSAYEQYF
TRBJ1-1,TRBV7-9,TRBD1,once,TGTGCCAGCAGCTTAGGGGACAGGTCTGAAGCTTTCTTT,CASSLGDRSEAFF
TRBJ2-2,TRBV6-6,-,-,TGTGCCAGCAGTACCGGTGGGGAGAACACCGGGGAGCTGTTTTTT,CASSTGGENTGELFF
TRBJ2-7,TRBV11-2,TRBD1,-,TGTGCCAGCAGCCCCGGACAGGCCTACGAGCAGTACTTC,CASSPGQAYEQYF
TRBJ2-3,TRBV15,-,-,TGTGCCACCAGCGTAGCGGATACGCAGTATTTT,CATSVADTQYF
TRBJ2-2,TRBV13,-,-,TGTGCCAGCAGCTTTTTAACCGGGGAGCTGTTTTTT,CASSFLTGELFF
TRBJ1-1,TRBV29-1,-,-,TGCAGCGTTGTTCCCCCGAACACTGAAGCTTTCTTT,CSVVPPNTEAFF
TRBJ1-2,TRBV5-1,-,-,TGCGCCAGCAGCTTGGATCCGACACAAGACGGAGGCTACACCTTC,CASSLDPTQDGGYTF
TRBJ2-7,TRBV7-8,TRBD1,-,TGTGCCAGCAGCGCAAGGGACAGGCTGAGCTCCTACGAGCAGTACTTC,CASSARDRLSSYEQYF
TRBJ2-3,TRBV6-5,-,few,TGTGCCAGCAACGAGCGCCTGACAGATACGCAGTATTTT,CASNERLTDTQYF
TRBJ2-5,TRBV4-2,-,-,TGTGCCAGCAGCCAAGGGTTACCCCAAGAGACCCAGTACTTC,CASSQGLPQETQYF
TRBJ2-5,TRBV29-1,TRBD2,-,TGCAGCGTTTTGAGTATGGGGACTAAAGAGACCCAGTACTTC,CSVLSMGTKETQYF
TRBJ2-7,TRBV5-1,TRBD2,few,TGCGCCAGCAGCCAGGGACTAGACGGCGACGAGCAGTACTTC,CASSQGLDGDEQYF
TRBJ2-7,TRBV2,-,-,TGTGCCAGCAGTGATTCGCACAGCTACGAGCAGTACTTC,CASSDSHSYEQYF
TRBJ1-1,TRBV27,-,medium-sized,TGTGCTACTAGGGCAGGGAGCACTGAAGCTTTCTTT,CATRAGSTEAFF
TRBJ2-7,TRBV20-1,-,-,TGCAGTGCCCAGATCAGGGACGAGCAGTACTTC,CSAQIRDEQYF